The 22 T cell receptor beta chains listed next were all sequenced from one sample in a study of T cell responses to AZD1222 COVID-19 vaccine. Produced via immunoSEQ multiplex PCR; TCRdb's table is partial and in-frame only. The data show tens of thousands of clones, about 89% seen once. The sequencing here drew on peripheral blood, taken on day 0 of AZD1222 vaccination. Every receptor here comes from an adult in good health.

The chain uses TRBV7-9 and TRBJ1-6, with D unresolved. V gave up 2 bases and J gave up 7 bases, with 9 bases separating them. Germline V CDR1 and CDR2: SEHNR, FQNEAQ (reference sequence). The CDR3 consists of 14 residues. The CDR3 coding sequence is TGTGCCAGCAGCTTACTCTCGGGAAATTCACCCCTCCACTTT. Translating it yields CASSLLSGNSPLHF. The whole variable domain, remainder taken from reference TRBV7-9 and TRBJ1-6, is DTGVSQNPRHKITKRGQNVTFRCDPISEHNRLYWYRQTLGQGPEFLTYFQNEAQLEKSRLLSDRFSAERPKGSFSTLEIQRTEQGDSAMYLCASSLLSGNSPLHFGNGTRLTVT.

V gene TRBV4-2 combines with J gene TRBJ2-7, with TRBD2 identical over 9 bases. The J segment lost 1 base and the V segment lost 0 bases, leaving 4 bases of the junction unmatched. This CDR3 is 16 amino acids long. From germline, CDR1 is LGHNA and CDR2 YNFKEQ. The DNA for the CDR3 is TGTGCCAGCAGCCAAGATGAGACTAGCGGTTCCTACGAGCAGTACTTC. Protein product: CASSQDETSGSYEQYF.

This clone is a singleton in its sample. CDR3 protein: CASSFSSGSGVGEQYF. CDR3 DNA sequence: TGCGCCAGCAGCTTTTCTAGCGGGAGTGGAGTCGGCGAGCAGTACTTC. V usage is TRBV5-1 and J usage is TRBJ2-7; 10 positions agree with TRBD2. Trimming took 2 bases from V and 6 from J; bases not matched to a gene: 11. The CDR3 is 16 residues long. Germline values: CDR1 SGHRS, CDR2 YFSETQ.

This clone was seen more than once but under ten times. The chain has TRBV7-3 and TRBJ2-2; a weak D match, TRBD2 (5 bases). The CDR3 is 13 residues long. Per the germline V gene, CDR1 is SGHTA and CDR2 is FQGTGA. Trimming shortened V by 6 bases and J by 7 bases, and 12 bases separated the two germline ends. DNA for the CDR3: TGTGCCAGCAGGAACGGACTGGTCGGGGAGCTGTTTTTT. Residues: CASRNGLVGELFF.

The CDR3 region is CASSPQSGGTLAKNIQYF. In DNA form, the CDR3 reads TGTGCCAGCTCACCACAGTCGGGCGGGACCCTAGCCAAAAACATTCAGTACTTC. The chain joins TRBV18 to TRBJ2-4, with a tentative D call TRBD2 (6 bases). V lost 1 base and J 0 bases, leaving 16 bases between the germline ends. Germline V gives CDR1 KGHSH, CDR2 LQKENI. The CDR3 extends over 18 amino acids. Full variable domain (missing parts from reference TRBV18 and TRBJ2-4): NAGVMQNPRHLVRRRGQEARLRCSPMKGHSHVYWYRQLPEEGLKFMVYLQKENIIDESGMPKERFSAEFPKEGPSILRIQQVVRGDSAAYFCASSPQSGGTLAKNIQYFGAGTRLSVL.

This CDR3 reads CASSLGSGSNTGELFF. DNA for the CDR3: TGCGCCAGCAGCCTCGGGTCAGGGTCGAACACCGGGGAGCTGTTTTTT. The chain is built from TRBV5-1 and TRBJ2-2, with a tentative D call TRBD1 (5 bases). Trimming left V 4 bases short and J 0 bases short, with 13 bases between. This CDR3 comprises 16 residues. Germline CDR1 reads SGHRS; CDR2 reads YFSETQ. Supplemented by reference TRBV5-1 and TRBJ2-2, the full variable domain reads KAGVTQTPRYLIKTRGQQVTLSCSPISGHRSVSWYQQTPGQGLQFLFEYFSETQRNKGNFPGRFSGRQFSNSRSEMNVSTLELGDSALYLCASSLGSGSNTGELFFGEGSRLTVL.

A single count supports this clone. The rearrangement joins TRBV5-5 to TRBJ2-3; the D is unclear. The CDR3 runs to 12 residues. Trimming took off 0 bases at V and 9 bases at J, with 8 bases between the two ends. Germline V gives CDR1 SGHKS, CDR2 YYEKEE (reference sequence). CDR3 DNA: TGTGCCAGCAGCTTGGTGATGGAAACGCAGTATTTT. Protein sequence: CASSLVMETQYF. The full variable domain, rest sourced from reference TRBV5-5 and TRBJ2-3, is DAGVTQSPTHLIKTRGQQVTLRCSPISGHKSVSWYQQVLGQGPQFIFQYYEKEERGRGNFPDRFSARQFPNYSSELNVNALLLGDSALYLCASSLVMETQYFGPGTRLTVL.

The chain is built from TRBV7-9 and TRBJ1-2; D is undetermined. V was shortened by 0 bases and J by 4 bases, with 6 bases between the two germline ends. The CDR3 consists of 13 residues. Germline CDR1 and CDR2: SEHNR and FQNEAQ (reference sequence). The CDR3 DNA follows: TGTGCCAGCAGCTTAGCCTCTAGCTATGGCTACACCTTC. Translated, it gives CASSLASSYGYTF.

The chain couples TRBV3-1 (or the pseudogene TRBV3-2) to TRBJ2-3; the match to TRBD2 covers 14 bases. With V trimmed by 3 bases and J by 5 bases, 7 bases remained unmatched. Germline loops: CDR1 LGHDT, CDR2 YNNKEL (reference sequence). There are 17 residues in the CDR3. CDR3 coding DNA: TGTGCCAGCAGCCAGGACGGGACTAGCGGGAGTCGAGATACGCAGTATTTT. Protein: CASSQDGTSGSRDTQYF.

The chain has TRBV2 and TRBJ1-2; no definite D call. Germline V gene data show CDR1 as SNHLY and CDR2 as FYNNEI. V gave up 4 bases and J gave up 1 base, with 16 bases separating them. The CDR3 contains 16 residues. CDR3 coding DNA: TGTGCCAGCAGTGTTAAGGAGGATGGTAATAACTATGGCTACACCTTC. Protein: CASSVKEDGNNYGYTF.

The genes are TRBV5-6 and TRBJ1-1, with unresolved D. V lost 5 bases and J lost 2, with 7 bases in between. This CDR3 has 12 amino acids. From germline, CDR1 is SGHDT and CDR2 YYEEEE. The CDR3 here is CASSRTNTEAFF. CDR3 bases: TGTGCCAGCAGTCGGACCAACACTGAAGCTTTCTTT. Looking up the rest from reference TRBV5-6 and TRBJ1-1 gives the full variable domain: DAGVTQSPTHLIKTRGQQVTLRCSPKSGHDTVSWYQQALGQGPQFIFQYYEEEERQRGNFPDRFSGHQFPNYSSELNVNALLLGDSALYLCASSRTNTEAFFGQGTRLTVV.

The rearrangement joins TRBV10-3 to TRBJ1-2; 10 nucleotides line up with TRBD1. This CDR3 spans 17 amino acids. V lost 7 bases, J lost 3 bases, and 14 bases stayed unmatched. CDR1 is ENHRY and CDR2 is SYGVKD in the germline V gene. CDR3 region: CAITRPTGGVKDYGYTF. Written as DNA, the CDR3 is TGTGCCATCACACGACCGACAGGGGGCGTGAAAGACTATGGCTACACCTTC.

The CDR3 region is CASSDSYLGYTF. As DNA, the CDR3 is TGTGCCAGCAGTGACTCGTACCTTGGCTACACCTTC. The rearrangement joins TRBV6-4 to TRBJ1-2; D is ambiguous. Deletions cut 0 bases from V and 7 bases from J, with 6 bases between. The CDR3 runs 12 residues. The germline CDR1 and CDR2 sequences are MRHNA and SNTAGT.

V gene TRBV5-1 combines with J gene TRBJ1-4; D remains unclear. Per germline, CDR1 SGHRS and CDR2 YFSETQ. With 4 bases removed from V and 4 bases from J, the gap between germline ends came to 8 bases. The CDR3 is 13 residues long. In DNA form, the CDR3 reads TGCGCCAGCAGCAGTTCATATAATGAAAAACTGTTTTTT. Its translation: CASSSSYNEKLFF.

CDR3 sequence (DNA): TGTGCCAGCAGCTTAGATAGTACAGGGGCCTACAATGAGCAGTTCTTC. Translation gives CASSLDSTGAYNEQFF. V and J are TRBV11-3 and TRBJ2-1; TRBD1 aligns across 7 bases. Germline V gene sequence: CDR1 SGHNT, CDR2 YENEEA. The length of the CDR3 is 16 residues. V dropped 0 bases and J dropped 2; count of bases not matched to a gene: 4. Variable domain in full (rest from reference TRBV11-3 and TRBJ2-1): EAGVVQSPRYKIIEKKQPVAFWCNPISGHNTLYWYLQNLGQGPELLIRYENEEAVDDSQLPKDRFSAERLKGVDSTLKIQPAELGDSAVYLCASSLDSTGAYNEQFFGPGTRLTVL.

The rearrangement links TRBV29-1 to TRBJ1-1, with no clear D. CDR1 is SQVTM, CDR2 ANQGSEA, per germline. V shed 6 bases and J shed 4 bases, with 12 bases lying between them. The CDR3 is 12 amino acids. DNA for the CDR3: TGCAGCGTGAACGGGGAGCCCACTGAAGCTTTCTTT. Translating it yields CSVNGEPTEAFF.

This clone showed up just a few times. The rearrangement links TRBV18 to TRBJ1-6; D gene uncertain. Germline values: CDR1 KGHSH, CDR2 LQKENI. Trimming took 6 bases from V and 7 from J, leaving 10 bases between them. The CDR3 runs 13 residues. CDR3 nucleotide sequence: TGTGCCAGCTCGCCGGAGGGAAATTCACCCCTCCACTTT. Translation: CASSPEGNSPLHF.

This clone was recorded only once. The chain uses TRBV11-2 and TRBJ2-7, with TRBD2 identical over 10 bases. The CDR3 consists of 17 residues. CDR1 and CDR2 (germline): SGHAT, FQNNGV. V dropped 4 bases and J dropped 4; count of bases not matched to a gene: 13. CDR3 region: CASSSGLAGAVSYEQYF. CDR3 nucleotide sequence: TGTGCCAGCAGCTCTGGGCTAGCGGGAGCCGTTTCGTACGAGCAGTACTTC.

This clone was counted a single time. This chain links TRBV7-8 with TRBJ1-4; tentative D call: TRBD1 (6 bases). The germline gives CDR1 SGHVS, CDR2 FQNEAQ. The V end was cut by 1 base, the J end by 6 bases, with 6 bases between. The CDR3 consists of 13 residues. The CDR3 protein is CASSLGTDEKLFF. The CDR3 nucleotides read TGTGCCAGCAGCTTAGGGACAGATGAAAAACTGTTTTTT.

CDR3 residues: CASSLVAAGNEQFF. As DNA, the CDR3 is TGTGCCAGCAGCTTAGTGGCGGCGGGCAATGAGCAGTTCTTC. This chain joins TRBV11-2 and TRBJ2-1; TRBD2 is a possible D gene (5 bases). CDR3 size: 14 residues. CDR1 is SGHAT and CDR2 is FQNNGV in the germline V gene. With 1 base removed from V and 6 bases from J, the gap between germline ends came to 10 bases.

The V call is TRBV7-8, the J call TRBJ2-1, with D tentatively TRBD1 (5 bases). Germline V gene sequence: CDR1 SGHVS, CDR2 FQNEAQ. The CDR3 is 15 amino acids. V lost 3 bases and J 3 bases, leaving 12 bases between the germline ends. The CDR3 bases are TGTGCCAGCAGCTTTTTGGGAAGGGGCTACAATGAGCAGTTCTTC. Protein: CASSFLGRGYNEQFF. Combining the CDR3 with reference TRBV7-8 and TRBJ2-1 gives the whole variable domain GAGVSQSPRYKVAKRGQDVALRCDPISGHVSLFWYQQALGQGPEFLTYFQNEAQLDKSGLPSDRFFAERPEGSVSTLKIQRTQQEDSAVYLCASSFLGRGYNEQFFGPGTRLTVL.

The chain recombines TRBV20-1 with TRBJ2-7; D unclear. The CDR3 contains 11 residues. V was clipped by 6 bases and J by 4 bases, with 10 bases between them. Germline V gives CDR1 DFQATT, CDR2 SNEGSKA (reference sequence). The CDR3 protein is CSAQTQYEQYF. The CDR3 coding sequence is TGCAGTGCCCAGACACAGTACGAGCAGTACTTC.